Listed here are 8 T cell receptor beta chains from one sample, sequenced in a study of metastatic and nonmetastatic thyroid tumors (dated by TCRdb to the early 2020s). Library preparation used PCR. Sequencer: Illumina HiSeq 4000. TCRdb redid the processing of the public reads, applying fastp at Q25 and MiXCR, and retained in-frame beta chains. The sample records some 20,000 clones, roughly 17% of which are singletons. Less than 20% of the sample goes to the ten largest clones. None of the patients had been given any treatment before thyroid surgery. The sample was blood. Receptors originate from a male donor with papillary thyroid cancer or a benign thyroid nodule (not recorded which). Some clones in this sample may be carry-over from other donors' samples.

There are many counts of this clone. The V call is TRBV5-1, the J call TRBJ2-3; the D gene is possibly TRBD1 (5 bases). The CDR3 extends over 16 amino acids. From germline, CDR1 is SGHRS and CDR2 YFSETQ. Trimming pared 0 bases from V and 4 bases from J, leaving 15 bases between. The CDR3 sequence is CASSLEGPPSSDTQYF. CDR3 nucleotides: TGCGCCAGCAGCTTGGAGGGGCCCCCGTCGTCAGATACGCAGTATTTT. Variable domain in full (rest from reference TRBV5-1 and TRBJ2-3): KAGVTQTPRYLIKTRGQQVTLSCSPISGHRSVSWYQQTPGQGLQFLFEYFSETQRNKGNFPGRFSGRQFSNSRSEMNVSTLELGDSALYLCASSLEGPPSSDTQYFGPGTRLTVL.

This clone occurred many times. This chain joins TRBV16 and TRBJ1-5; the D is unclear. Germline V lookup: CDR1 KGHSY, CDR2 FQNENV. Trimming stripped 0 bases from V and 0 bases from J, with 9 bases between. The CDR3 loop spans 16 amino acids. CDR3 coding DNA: TGTGCCAGCAGCCAATCGAACTTAAATAGCAATCAGCCCCAGCATTTT. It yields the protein CASSQSNLNSNQPQHF. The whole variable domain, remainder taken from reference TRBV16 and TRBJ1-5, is GEEVAQTPKHLVRGEGQKAKLYCAPIKGHSYVFWYQQVLKNEFKFLISFQNENVFDETGMPKERFSAKCLPNSPCSLEIQATKLEDSAVYFCASSQSNLNSNQPQHFGDGTRLSIL.

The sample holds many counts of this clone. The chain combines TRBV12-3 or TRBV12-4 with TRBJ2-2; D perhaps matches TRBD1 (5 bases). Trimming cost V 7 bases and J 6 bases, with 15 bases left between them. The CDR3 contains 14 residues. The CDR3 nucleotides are TGTGCCAGCACCATACAGGTTAATGCCGGGGAGCTGTTTTTT. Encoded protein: CASTIQVNAGELFF.

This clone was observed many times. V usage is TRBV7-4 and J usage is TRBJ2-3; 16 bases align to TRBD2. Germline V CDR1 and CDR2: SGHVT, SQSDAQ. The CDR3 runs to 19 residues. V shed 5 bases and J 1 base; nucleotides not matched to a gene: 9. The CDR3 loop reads CASSTGLAGGAWGTDTQYF. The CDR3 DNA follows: TGTGCCAGCAGCACGGGACTAGCGGGAGGGGCGTGGGGCACAGATACGCAGTATTTT.

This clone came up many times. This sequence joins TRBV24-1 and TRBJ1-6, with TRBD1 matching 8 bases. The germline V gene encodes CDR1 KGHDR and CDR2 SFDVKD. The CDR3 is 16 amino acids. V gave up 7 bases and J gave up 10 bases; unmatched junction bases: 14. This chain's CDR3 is CATSLRGRTAYSPLHF. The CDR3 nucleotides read TGTGCCACCAGCCTCAGGGGGCGGACGGCATACTCACCCCTCCACTTT.

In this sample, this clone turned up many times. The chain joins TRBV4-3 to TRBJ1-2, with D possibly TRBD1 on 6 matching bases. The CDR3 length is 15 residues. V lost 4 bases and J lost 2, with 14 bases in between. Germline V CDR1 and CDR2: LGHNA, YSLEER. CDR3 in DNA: TGCGCCAGCAGCCGGTATCGGGGGGGCAACTATGGCTACACCTTC. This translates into CASSRYRGGNYGYTF.

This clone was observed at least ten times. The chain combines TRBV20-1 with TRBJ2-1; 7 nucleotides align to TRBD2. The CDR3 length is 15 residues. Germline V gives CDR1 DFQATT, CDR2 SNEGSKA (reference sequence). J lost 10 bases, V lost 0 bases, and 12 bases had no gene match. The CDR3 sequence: CSARDPTLGREEQFF. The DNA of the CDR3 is TGCAGTGCTAGAGACCCTACCCTAGGGCGGGAGGAGCAGTTCTTC.

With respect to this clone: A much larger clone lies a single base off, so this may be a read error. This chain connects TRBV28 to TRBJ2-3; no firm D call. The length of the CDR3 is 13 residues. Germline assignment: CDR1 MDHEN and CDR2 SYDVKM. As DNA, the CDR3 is TGTGCCAGCGGTTTATTGGCGGTGGATACGCAGTATTTT. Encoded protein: CASGLLAVDTQYF. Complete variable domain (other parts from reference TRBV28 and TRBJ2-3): DVKVTQSSRYLVKRTGEKVFLECVQDMDHENMFWYRQDPGLGLRLIYFSYDVKMKEKGDIPEGYSVSREKKERFSLILESASTNQTSMYLCASGLLAVDTQYFGPGTRLTVL.